These 25 T cell receptor beta chains originate from one sample sequenced in a study of T-cell memory formation after mild COVID-19. TCRdb used MiXCR to reprocess the 5' RACE reads, holding one entry per CDR3 protein. The table lists 350,000 to 500,000 distinct CDR3 sequences, about 22% of them singletons. What was sequenced was PBMCs or a T cell subset sorted from them (not recorded which). The receptor set was obtained from an adult woman who had mild COVID-19 (a few samples of this study predate the infection). Cell type and time point are not known.

The chain couples TRBV6-5 to TRBJ1-5; D call uncertain. This CDR3 is built from 16 residues. V was trimmed by 0 bases and J by 0 bases, leaving 9 bases between them. Looked up from germline, CDR1 is MNHEY and CDR2 is SVGAGI. Here the CDR3 DNA reads TGTGCCAGCAGTTACTCCGGGCCCTATAGCAATCAGCCCCAGCATTTT. Residues: CASSYSGPYSNQPQHF.

The V and J genes are TRBV7-2 and TRBJ2-1; 13 nucleotides line up with TRBD2. The length of the CDR3 is 19 residues. Germline lookup yields CDR1 SGHTA and CDR2 FQGNSA. Trimming removed 8 bases from V and 12 bases from J; junction bases left unmatched: 25. CDR3 loop: CASSPVERLAGGLDSWQFF. Here the CDR3 DNA reads TGTGCCAGCTCGCCCGTCGAGAGACTAGCGGGGGGACTCGACTCCTGGCAGTTCTTC.

The chain joins TRBV29-1 to TRBJ2-7; 7 bases agree with TRBD2. Per germline, CDR1 SQVTM and CDR2 ANQGSEA. V dropped 5 bases and J dropped 1; count of bases not matched to a gene: 5. This CDR3 has 13 residues. Written as DNA, the CDR3 is TGCAGCGTTCTAGGAGCGGGATCCTACGAGCAGTACTTC. Its protein is CSVLGAGSYEQYF.

This sequence joins TRBV12-3 or TRBV12-4 and TRBJ2-3; D possibly corresponds to TRBD1 (6 bases). This CDR3 region has 16 residues. V lost 4 bases and J lost 5, with 19 bases in between. The CDR3 DNA is TGTGCCAGCAGTTGGGGACAAGGGTCTGCGGGAGATACGCAGTATTTT. Protein sequence: CASSWGQGSAGDTQYF.

The chain joins TRBV7-3 to TRBJ1-2; D not resolved. Per the germline V gene, CDR1 is SGHTA and CDR2 is FQGTGA. This CDR3 region has 15 residues. The V gene lost 2 bases and the J gene lost 6 bases, with 16 bases spanning the gap. The DNA for the CDR3 is TGTGCCAGCAGCTTACGCGGGCAGGTCGGAGATGGCTACACCTTC. It yields the protein CASSLRGQVGDGYTF.

This clonotype came up a few times. The chain combines TRBV7-3 with TRBJ2-1; a possible D gene is TRBD1 (6 bases). The germline V gene encodes CDR1 SGHTA and CDR2 FQGTGA. The CDR3 has 15 residues. Trimming took 5 bases from V and 10 from J, leaving 21 bases between them. CDR3 in DNA: TGTGCCAGCAGCCCGGGACATACACAAAGGACAGAGCAGTTCTTC. This encodes CASSPGHTQRTEQFF.

This sequence joins TRBV6-2 or TRBV6-3 and TRBJ2-7, with TRBD2 matching 13 bases. Germline V gene sequence: CDR1 MNHEY, CDR2 SVGEGT. Unmatched junction bases numbered 8, after V lost 2 bases and J lost 7 bases. CDR3 length: 16 residues. CDR3: CASSYPGLAGQQEQYF. The CDR3 bases are TGTGCCAGCAGTTACCCGGGACTAGCGGGACAGCAAGAGCAGTACTTC.

This clonotype was seen a handful of times. The chain joins TRBV12-3 or TRBV12-4 to TRBJ1-2, with unresolved D. V lost 7 bases, J lost 8 bases, and 17 bases lay in between. CDR3 length: 13 residues. The CDR3 spells CASTRSSLWGYTF. In nucleotides, the CDR3 is TGTGCCAGCACTCGGTCGTCCCTATGGGGCTACACCTTC.

There are a few counts of this clonotype. This chain links TRBV23-1 with TRBJ1-5, with TRBD1 identical over 8 bases. TRBV23-1 is an ORF, and what it does is uncertain. The ends lost 7 bases at V and 4 bases at J; junction bases unmatched: 24. There are 20 residues in the CDR3. The CDR3, as DNA: TGCGCCAGCACCCTTCGGGGGGCAGGGGGCATATTCTGGAGAAATCAGCCCCAGCATTTT. Protein sequence: CASTLRGAGGIFWRNQPQHF.

V usage is TRBV5-1 and J usage is TRBJ1-1, with no clear D. V gave up 0 bases and J gave up 5 bases, with 11 bases separating them. The CDR3 extends over 14 amino acids. The germline CDR1 and CDR2 sequences are SGHRS and YFSETQ. CDR3 region: CASSLEVVATEAFF. The CDR3 DNA reads TGCGCCAGCAGCTTGGAAGTCGTGGCGACTGAAGCTTTCTTT.

The CDR3 loop is CASSSDRRRGTQYF. The CDR3 nucleotides read TGTGCCAGCAGCTCCGACAGGCGGAGGGGGACCCAGTACTTC. The chain uses TRBV5-8 and TRBJ2-5; D possibly uses TRBD1 or TRBD2 (6 bases each). Trimming left V 3 bases short and J 7 bases short, with 16 bases between. Per germline, CDR1 SGHTS and CDR2 YDEGEE. The CDR3 sequence is 14 residues long.

This clonotype was observed a few times. The chain recombines TRBV5-1 with TRBJ2-7; 9 nucleotides line up with TRBD1. CDR1 and CDR2 (germline): SGHRS, YFSETQ. The trim removed 2 bases at V and 3 bases at J, leaving 3 bases unmatched. The CDR3 is 14 residues long. CDR3 region: CASSFGQGIYEQYF. In nucleotides, the CDR3 is TGCGCCAGCAGCTTCGGACAGGGGATCTACGAGCAGTACTTC.

The CDR3 loop is CASSLFTGGSSGANVLTF. DNA of the CDR3: TGCGCCAGCAGCTTGTTTACAGGGGGTAGCTCTGGGGCCAACGTCCTGACTTTC. The V call is TRBV5-1, the J call TRBJ2-6; 8 bases are a match to TRBD1. Trimming took 1 base from V and 0 from J; bases not matched to a gene: 6. The CDR3 loop spans 18 amino acids. Germline CDR1 and CDR2: SGHRS and YFSETQ. The variable domain in full, with the rest retrieved from reference TRBV5-1 and TRBJ2-6, is KAGVTQTPRYLIKTRGQQVTLSCSPISGHRSVSWYQQTPGQGLQFLFEYFSETQRNKGNFPGRFSGRQFSNSRSEMNVSTLELGDSALYLCASSLFTGGSSGANVLTFGAGSRLTVL.

This clonotype has a handful of counts. The V gene is TRBV30, the J gene TRBJ2-7; 11 nucleotides match TRBD1. V was pared by 3 bases and J by 1 base, with 2 bases of the junction left unmatched. The germline V gene has CDR1 GTSNPN and CDR2 SVGIG (reference sequence). CDR3 size: 14 residues. This CDR3 is CAWRGQGVSYEQYF. CDR3 DNA: TGTGCCTGGAGGGGACAGGGGGTTTCCTACGAGCAGTACTTC.

This clonotype showed up just a few times. This chain connects TRBV7-8 to TRBJ2-1, with 8 nucleotides matching TRBD2. There are 16 residues in the CDR3. V was clipped by 5 bases and J by 5 bases; unmatched bases: 11. The germline V gene has CDR1 SGHVS and CDR2 FQNEAQ. This CDR3 is CASSPLAGLGDNEQFF. In DNA, the CDR3 is TGTGCCAGCAGCCCATTAGCGGGGTTAGGAGACAATGAGCAGTTCTTC.

The V and J genes are TRBV7-2 and TRBJ1-6, with a tentative D call TRBD1 (5 bases). V shed 5 bases and J shed 6 bases, with 14 bases lying between them. The CDR3 totals 15 residues. Germline values: CDR1 SGHTA, CDR2 FQGNSA. The CDR3 nucleotides read TGTGCCAGCAGCAAAAGACGGGACTCTAATTCACCCCTCCACTTT. This sequence encodes CASSKRRDSNSPLHF.

The V and J genes are TRBV4-1 and TRBJ1-1; D not resolved. The CDR3 sequence is 14 residues long. Germline V gives CDR1 MGHRA, CDR2 YSYEKL. Trimming pared 1 base from V and 3 bases from J, leaving 9 bases between. The CDR3 sequence is CASSQVSRDTEAFF. The CDR3 coding sequence is TGCGCCAGCAGCCAAGTATCGAGGGACACTGAAGCTTTCTTT.

The chain employs TRBV24-1 and TRBJ2-6; TRBD2 might be the D (6 bases). Trimming took off 2 bases at V and 4 bases at J, with 11 bases between the two ends. The germline CDR1 and CDR2 sequences are KGHDR and SFDVKD. The CDR3 runs to 16 residues. CDR3 DNA: TGTGCCACCAGTGATTGGGGGGATCCAGGGGCCAACGTCCTGACTTTC. Translation gives CATSDWGDPGANVLTF.

V and J are TRBV5-1 and TRBJ2-3; 10 bases agree with TRBD2. V shed 0 bases and J 8 bases; nucleotides not matched to a gene: 0. Germline loops: CDR1 SGHRS, CDR2 YFSETQ. This CDR3 is 13 amino acids long. CDR3 protein: CASSLGLAGTQYF. The CDR3, as DNA: TGCGCCAGCAGCTTGGGACTAGCGGGTACGCAGTATTTT.

The chain employs TRBV2 and TRBJ1-1; 8 bases agree with TRBD1. V shed 5 bases and J 11 bases; nucleotides not matched to a gene: 13. CDR1 SNHLY and CDR2 FYNNEI come from the germline V gene. This CDR3 is built from 14 residues. Here the CDR3 DNA reads TGTGCCAGCAGTTCACAGGGGGTTGTCTCTCAGGCTTTCTTT. Protein sequence: CASSSQGVVSQAFF.

This rearrangement joins TRBV7-6 to TRBJ2-3; 7 bases agree with TRBD2. Germline V gene lookup returns CDR1 SGHVS and CDR2 FNYEAQ. V was clipped by 5 bases and J by 0 bases; unmatched bases: 8. CDR3 length: 16 residues. The CDR3 DNA reads TGTGCCAGCAGCCGGGCTAGCGGAGCTAGCACAGATACGCAGTATTTT. Protein sequence: CASSRASGASTDTQYF.

The V call is TRBV5-1, the J call TRBJ1-1; D might be TRBD1 (6 bases). The CDR3 covers 15 residues. Germline-derived CDR1 and CDR2 are SGHRS and YFSETQ. Trimming took off 4 bases at V and 4 bases at J, with 17 bases between the two ends. This CDR3 is CASSLRGYVGTEAFF. CDR3 coding DNA: TGCGCCAGCAGCCTCAGGGGATATGTGGGCACTGAAGCTTTCTTT.

This clonotype has just a few counts. The gene calls are TRBV5-1 and TRBJ2-7, with no clear D. Trimming left V 3 bases short and J 5 bases short, with 12 bases between. The CDR3 loop spans 13 amino acids. Germline CDR1 is SGHRS and CDR2 is YFSETQ. As DNA, the CDR3 is TGCGCCAGCAGCTCCCCTGAATCGGACGAGCAGTACTTC. It is translated as CASSSPESDEQYF. Filled out from reference TRBV5-1 and TRBJ2-7, the complete variable domain reads KAGVTQTPRYLIKTRGQQVTLSCSPISGHRSVSWYQQTPGQGLQFLFEYFSETQRNKGNFPGRFSGRQFSNSRSEMNVSTLELGDSALYLCASSSPESDEQYFGPGTRLTVT.

The genes are TRBV11-2 and TRBJ2-4; perhaps TRBD1 as D (6 bases). Per germline, CDR1 SGHAT and CDR2 FQNNGV. V gave up 6 bases and J gave up 5 bases, with 32 bases separating them. The CDR3 extends over 20 amino acids. The CDR3 spells CASSSKRGVNNRDLQNIQYF. In DNA, the CDR3 is TGTGCCAGCAGTTCCAAGAGAGGGGTTAATAACAGGGATCTCCAAAACATTCAGTACTTC.

This clonotype has a single count. This chain connects TRBV6-2 or TRBV6-3 to TRBJ2-1; tentative D call: TRBD2 (5 bases). Germline V gives CDR1 MNHEY, CDR2 SVGEGT. V was shortened by 3 bases and J by 2 bases, with 17 bases between the two germline ends. The CDR3 sequence is 17 residues long. Here the CDR3 DNA reads TGTGCCAGCAGTTATCTCCCCAACGGGATCCCCTACAATGAGCAGTTCTTC. The encoded protein is CASSYLPNGIPYNEQFF.